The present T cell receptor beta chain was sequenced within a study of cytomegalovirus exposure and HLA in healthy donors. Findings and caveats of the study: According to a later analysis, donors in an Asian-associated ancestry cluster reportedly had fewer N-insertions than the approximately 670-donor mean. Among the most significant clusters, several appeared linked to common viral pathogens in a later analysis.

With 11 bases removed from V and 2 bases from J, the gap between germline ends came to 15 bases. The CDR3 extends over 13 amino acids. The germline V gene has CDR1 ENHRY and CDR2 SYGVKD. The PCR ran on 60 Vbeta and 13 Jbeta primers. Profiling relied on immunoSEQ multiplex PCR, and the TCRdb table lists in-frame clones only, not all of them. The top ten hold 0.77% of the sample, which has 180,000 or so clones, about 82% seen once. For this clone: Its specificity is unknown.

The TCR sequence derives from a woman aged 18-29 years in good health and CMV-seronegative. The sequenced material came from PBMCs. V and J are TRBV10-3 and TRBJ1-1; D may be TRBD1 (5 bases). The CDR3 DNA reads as TGTGCCGTCACCGGGACTCTCAACACTGAAGCTTTCTTT. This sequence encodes CAVTGTLNTEAFF.